The 21 T cell receptor beta chains reported below all come from one sample, sequenced in a study of blood T cell repertoires in COVID-19 (dated by TCRdb to the early 2020s). The method was the immunoSEQ multiplex PCR assay. TCRdb's version of the immuneACCESS table is confined to in-frame rearrangements and falls short of the full clone set. An unresolved V gene accounts for under half of the shortfall where checked; the remainder is of unknown origin. This sample comprises roughly 250,000 clones, about 80% of them detected only once. The top ten hold over 8.5% of the sample. Source material: peripheral blood. The receptors come from a human donor in a cohort sampled during active COVID-19.

The chain uses TRBV19 and TRBJ1-2; D is perhaps TRBD1 (5 bases). Germline V gene data show CDR1 as LNHDA and CDR2 as SQIVND (reference sequence). The CDR3 consists of 14 residues. Trimming took 1 base from V and 2 from J, leaving 8 bases between them. CDR3 sequence reads: CASSIVRENYGYTF. Written as DNA, the CDR3 is TGTGCCAGTAGTATAGTCAGGGAAAACTATGGCTACACCTTC.

This clone has only one observation. The rearrangement links TRBV6-5 to TRBJ1-4, with 11 bases that match TRBD1. The junction had 7 bases not matched to a gene; V was cut back by 0 bases and J by 10 bases. The CDR3 consists of 16 residues. Germline-derived CDR1 and CDR2 are MNHEY and SVGAGI. The CDR3 nucleotides read TGTGCCAGCAGTTACTCGACGGACAGGGGGCGAGGAAAACTGTTTTTT. Its translation: CASSYSTDRGRGKLFF.

The chain is built from TRBV15 and TRBJ1-1, with 10 bases matching TRBD1. This CDR3 comprises 14 residues. The ends lost 1 base at V and 7 bases at J; junction bases unmatched: 3. Per germline, CDR1 LNHNV and CDR2 YYDKDF (reference sequence). CDR3 amino acids: CATSRVGTGVEAFF. CDR3 in DNA: TGTGCCACCAGCAGAGTTGGGACAGGGGTTGAAGCTTTCTTT. The variable domain in full, completed from reference TRBV15 and TRBJ1-1, reads DAMVIQNPRYQVTQFGKPVTLSCSQTLNHNVMYWYQQKSSQAPKLLFHYYDKDFNNEADTPDNFQSRRPNTSFCFLDIRSPGLGDTAMYLCATSRVGTGVEAFFGQGTRLTVV.

The chain recombines TRBV9 with TRBJ2-7; TRBD2 agrees at 9 bases. This CDR3 contains 15 residues. Per the germline V gene, CDR1 is SGDLS and CDR2 is YYNGEE. The trim removed 3 bases at V and 7 bases at J, leaving 11 bases unmatched. Here the CDR3 reads CASSARGGGHSEQYF. CDR3 coding DNA: TGTGCCAGCAGCGCGCGGGGGGGTGGTCATTCGGAGCAGTACTTC.

This clone was seen more than once but under ten times. The J gene is TRBJ1-2, the V gene TRBV6-2 or TRBV6-3, with 10 bases that match TRBD1. This CDR3 contains 19 residues. J gave up 4 bases and V 5 bases, and 19 bases lay outside the gene matches. Looked up from germline, CDR1 is MNHEY and CDR2 is SVGEGT. CDR3 coding DNA: TGTGCCAGCAGTCCCAGACAGGGGGCAACGTCGGCCGCCCTCTATGGCTACACCTTC. This gives the protein CASSPRQGATSAALYGYTF.

This clone was observed once. The chain is built from TRBV4-2 and TRBJ2-6; TRBD2 matches 7 bases. CDR3 length: 18 residues. CDR1 LGHNA and CDR2 YNFKEQ come from the germline V gene. The trim removed 0 bases at V and 1 base at J, leaving 6 bases unmatched. The CDR3 loop is CASSQDRGVGSGANVLTF. DNA of the CDR3: TGTGCCAGCAGCCAAGATCGGGGGGTGGGATCTGGGGCCAACGTCCTGACTTTC.

This chain connects TRBV6-5 to TRBJ1-1; TRBD1 might be the D (5 bases). The CDR3 covers 13 residues. Deletions cut 0 bases from V and 10 bases from J, with 12 bases between. Looked up from germline, CDR1 is MNHEY and CDR2 is SVGAGI. CDR3 protein: CASSYSTFQGAFF. The CDR3 nucleotides are TGTGCCAGCAGTTACTCGACTTTTCAGGGAGCTTTCTTT.

V and J are TRBV5-3 and TRBJ1-5; possibly TRBD1 for D (6 bases). TRBV5-3 is noted as an ORF with a role that remains uncertain. This CDR3 has 19 residues. V was cut by 4 bases and J by 1 base, with 24 bases left in between. The CDR3 DNA follows: TGTGCCAGAAGCCCAGGGGCTGGGTGTGTAGGGGTGAGCAATCAGCCCCAGCATTTT. It codes for CARSPGAGCVGVSNQPQHF.

The V and J genes are TRBV10-2 and TRBJ2-7; D uncertain. Germline loops: CDR1 WSHSY, CDR2 SAAADI. V shed 3 bases and J shed 2 bases, with 11 bases lying between them. This CDR3 contains 14 residues. CDR3 region: CASSDNRSPYEQYF. CDR3 in DNA: TGCGCCAGCAGTGATAACCGAAGCCCCTACGAGCAGTACTTC.

In this sample, this clone turned up once. The genes are TRBV29-1 and TRBJ1-2; D not resolved. V lost 4 bases and J 5 bases, leaving 5 bases between the germline ends. Germline CDR1 is SQVTM and CDR2 is ANQGSEA. The CDR3 runs to 10 residues. The CDR3 DNA is TGCAGCGTTGGAGTTTATGGCTACACCTTC. Its protein is CSVGVYGYTF.

The chain recombines TRBV7-2 with TRBJ2-2; D may be TRBD2 (6 bases). The CDR3 spans 17 residues. V was trimmed by 3 bases and J by 1 base, leaving 15 bases between them. Germline assignment: CDR1 SGHTA and CDR2 FQGNSA. CDR3 nucleotide sequence: TGTGCCAGCAGCTTGTTAACCGGGGGATGGAACACCGGGGAGCTGTTTTTT. Translating gives CASSLLTGGWNTGELFF.

V is TRBV3-1 (or the pseudogene TRBV3-2) and J is TRBJ1-4; D possibly corresponds to TRBD1 (6 bases). This CDR3 is built from 15 residues. Deletions cut 4 bases from V and 5 bases from J, with 14 bases between. CDR1 and CDR2 from the germline V gene are LGHDT and YNNKEL (reference sequence). CDR3 residues: CASSRITGKNEKLFF. CDR3 nucleotides: TGTGCCAGCAGCCGGATAACAGGGAAGAATGAAAAACTGTTTTTT.

The chain carries TRBV10-1 and TRBJ1-1; the D gene is possibly TRBD1 (5 bases). CDR1 and CDR2 from the germline V gene are WNHNN and SYGVQD (reference sequence). V was cut by 3 bases and J by 7 bases, with 12 bases left in between. The CDR3 spans 13 residues. CDR3 loop: CASSDFAGVEAFF. CDR3 nucleotide sequence: TGCGCCAGCAGTGATTTCGCGGGGGTTGAAGCTTTCTTT.

The V and J genes are TRBV5-1 and TRBJ2-7; maybe TRBD1 (5 bases). The V end lost 2 bases, the J end lost 2 bases, and 11 bases lay between the germline ends. This CDR3 spans 14 amino acids. Germline-derived CDR1 and CDR2 are SGHRS and YFSETQ. This chain's CDR3 is CASSFQVDTYEQYF. CDR3 in DNA: TGCGCCAGCAGCTTTCAGGTGGACACCTACGAGCAGTACTTC.

V and J are TRBV15 and TRBJ2-5, with 9 bases lining up with TRBD1. Per germline, CDR1 LNHNV and CDR2 YYDKDF (reference sequence). V shed 3 bases, J shed 5 bases, and the junction held 10 bases outside the gene matches. The CDR3 has 16 residues. The CDR3 spells CATSRNIQGAGETQYF. DNA for the CDR3: TGTGCCACCAGCAGGAATATACAGGGGGCCGGGGAGACCCAGTACTTC.

The J gene is TRBJ2-5, the V gene TRBV27, with D possibly matching TRBD2 (6 bases). This CDR3 contains 16 residues. V lost 2 bases and J 1 base, leaving 14 bases between the germline ends. Germline V CDR1 and CDR2: MNHEY, SMNVEV (reference sequence). The CDR3 region is CASSLKAGLPQETQYF. CDR3 DNA: TGTGCCAGCAGTTTAAAAGCGGGCTTACCCCAAGAGACCCAGTACTTC.

This chain links TRBV5-1 with TRBJ1-1; D remains unclear. The CDR3 covers 15 residues. The V end lost 1 base, the J end lost 8 bases, and 18 bases lay between the germline ends. The germline gives CDR1 SGHRS, CDR2 YFSETQ. In DNA form, the CDR3 reads TGCGCCAGCAGCTTGCTTGCACAGACGGCGAAAGAAGCTTTCTTT. Its protein is CASSLLAQTAKEAFF.

The chain employs TRBV7-8 and TRBJ1-4; possible D gene TRBD1, 6 bases. The CDR3 extends over 16 amino acids. The V end lost 3 bases, the J end lost 7 bases, and 18 bases lay between the germline ends. Germline V gene lookup returns CDR1 SGHVS and CDR2 FQNEAQ. Here the CDR3 reads CASSFERRGAGEKLFF. CDR3 DNA sequence: TGTGCCAGCAGCTTCGAGAGGCGGGGGGCAGGTGAAAAACTGTTTTTT.

The rearrangement joins TRBV6-4 to TRBJ2-7, with D tentatively TRBD1 (5 bases). Trimming removed 7 bases at V and 4 bases at J, with 14 bases between. The CDR3 runs 13 residues. Germline V CDR1 and CDR2: MRHNA, SNTAGT. The chain's CDR3 is CASKQGSMYEQYF. Here the CDR3 DNA reads TGTGCCAGCAAGCAGGGAAGTATGTACGAGCAGTACTTC.

The chain combines TRBV29-1 with TRBJ2-5; D remains ambiguous. This CDR3 contains 13 residues. With 3 bases removed from V and 4 bases from J, the gap between germline ends came to 12 bases. From germline, CDR1 is SQVTM and CDR2 ANQGSEA. CDR3 sequence: CSVDSGWVETQYF. In nucleotides, the CDR3 is TGCAGCGTTGACTCCGGGTGGGTAGAGACCCAGTACTTC.

This rearrangement joins TRBV28 to TRBJ1-2; D call uncertain. The CDR3 runs 13 residues. Looked up from germline, CDR1 is MDHEN and CDR2 is SYDVKM. Trimming removed 7 bases at V and 5 bases at J, with 14 bases between. CDR3 DNA: TGTGCCAGCACCCAAGGATCGAGGTATGGCTACACCTTC. Protein product: CASTQGSRYGYTF.